A selection of T cell receptor beta chains follows, all from one sample in a study of blood T cell repertoires in COVID-19. Repertoires were generated with immunoSEQ multiplex PCR, while TCRdb's copy carries only in-frame clones and drops some. The table lists more than 70,000 clones, approximately 80% of them singletons. Sequencing was done on a sample of peripheral blood. The receptors shown here come from a woman of 80 years or more with active or convalescent COVID-19. CDR3s include the opening cysteine and the closing phenylalanine or tryptophan. D genes are given only for firm matches. Size is omitted from some rows. Given values are once, few, many or a class for expanded clones.

>-|TRBJ2-7|-|TRBV7-2
CASSLSGPRSYEQYF
TGTGCCAGCAGCCTCTCCGGCCCGCGGAGCTACGAGCAGTACTTC
>-|TRBJ2-1|-|TRBV5-1
CASSFSREWYNEQFF
TGCGCCAGCAGCTTCTCTCGGGAGTGGTACAATGAGCAGTTCTTC
>TRBD2|TRBJ2-1|-|TRBV4-3
CASSQEGRGGSYNEQFF
TGCGCCAGCAGCCAAGAAGGGCGGGGGGGCTCCTACAATGAGCAGTTCTTC
>-|TRBJ2-7|-|TRBV6-2/TRBV6-3
CASSPPTFFEGYEQYF
TGTGCCAGCAGCCCTCCGACATTTTTTGAGGGCTACGAGCAGTACTTC
>-|TRBJ2-3|-|TRBV6-5
CASIPRGLTDTQYF
TGTGCCAGCATTCCTCGAGGACTCACAGATACGCAGTATTTT
>-|TRBJ1-1|-|TRBV19
CASSIGRNTEAFF
TGTGCCAGTAGTATAGGCAGAAACACTGAAGCTTTCTTT
>TRBD2|TRBJ2-2|few|TRBV10-3
CAISGGGGGANTGELFF
TGTGCCATCAGCGGCGGGGGAGGCGGTGCTAACACCGGGGAGCTGTTTTTT
>-|TRBJ2-6|-|TRBV3-1/TRBV3-2
CASSQDLKSSGANVLTF
TGTGCCAGCAGCCAAGATCTGAAGAGCTCTGGGGCCAACGTCCTGACTTTC
>-|TRBJ2-5|-|TRBV7-3
CASSLSTVGPQYF
TGTGCCAGCAGCTTAAGTACGGTGGGGCCCCAGTACTTC
>-|TRBJ2-5|-|TRBV5-1
CASSLGAGQETQYF
TGCGCCAGCAGCTTGGGGGCGGGACAAGAGACCCAGTACTTC
>TRBD2|TRBJ2-1|-|TRBV28
CASVVGGSGFSYNEQFF
TGTGCCAGCGTAGTGGGGGGTAGCGGGTTCTCCTACAATGAGCAGTTCTTC
>TRBD2|TRBJ2-7|-|TRBV6-2/TRBV6-3
CASSSNGLAGGQQYF
TGTGCCAGCAGTTCCAACGGACTAGCGGGGGGCCAGCAGTACTTC
>-|TRBJ2-7|-|TRBV12-3/TRBV12-4
CASSRTISYEQYF
TGTGCCAGCAGCAGGACTATCTCCTACGAGCAGTACTTC
>-|TRBJ2-7|-|TRBV29-1
CSAGLNSYEQYF
TGCAGCGCGGGACTGAACTCCTACGAGCAGTACTTC
>TRBD1|TRBJ1-1|-|TRBV5-1
CASSPDRVDTEAFF
TGCGCCAGCAGCCCGGACAGGGTCGACACTGAAGCTTTCTTT
>-|TRBJ1-2|-|TRBV27
CASSSIGQLYGYTF
TGTGCCAGCTCTAGTATTGGACAGCTCTATGGCTACACCTTC
>-|TRBJ2-2|-|TRBV2
CATTGQGTGELFF
TGTGCCACCACAGGGCAAGGCACCGGGGAGCTGTTTTTT
>TRBD2|TRBJ2-1|-|TRBV10-3
CAISESSGRVAEQFF
TGTGCCATCAGTGAGTCTAGCGGGAGAGTCGCTGAGCAGTTCTTC
>TRBD1|TRBJ2-4|-|TRBV6-5
CASSSTSTGAIQYF
TGTGCCAGCAGTTCAACTTCGACAGGGGCTATTCAGTACTTC
>TRBD2|TRBJ2-3|-|TRBV3-1/TRBV3-2
CASSRGGSTDTQYF
TGTGCCAGCAGCCGCGGGGGGAGCACAGATACGCAGTATTTT
>-|TRBJ2-7|-|TRBV14
CASSPQDYYEQYF
TGTGCCAGCAGCCCACAGGATTACTACGAGCAGTACTTC
>TRBD2|TRBJ2-2|-|TRBV6-2/TRBV6-3
CASSIRGLAGAINTGELFF
TGTGCCAGCAGTATACGGGGACTAGCGGGGGCTATAAACACCGGGGAGCTGTTTTTT
>-|TRBJ2-7|-|TRBV28
CASSRSYEQYF
TGTGCCAGCAGCAGAAGCTACGAGCAGTACTTC
>-|TRBJ1-5|-|TRBV2
CASTLIGPQEPQHF
TGTGCCAGCACACTCATAGGGCCACAGGAGCCCCAGCATTTT
>TRBD2|TRBJ2-7|-|TRBV28
CASMRGGGSEQYF
TGTGCCAGCATGCGGGGGGGTGGCTCCGAGCAGTACTTC
>TRBD2|TRBJ2-3|once|TRBV7-2
CASSYSGATDTQYF
TGTGCCAGCAGCTATAGCGGGGCCACAGATACGCAGTATTTT
>TRBD2|TRBJ2-7|once|TRBV7-2
CASSLVASGRTNSYEQYF
TGTGCCAGCAGCTTAGTGGCCAGCGGGAGGACTAACTCCTACGAGCAGTACTTC
>TRBD1|TRBJ1-1|-|TRBV19
CASSMGQLNTEAFF
TGTGCCAGTAGTATGGGACAGTTGAACACTGAAGCTTTCTTT
>-|TRBJ1-6|-|TRBV28
CASTTGGGGSPLHF
TGTGCCAGCACCACCGGTGGGGGAGGTTCACCCCTCCACTTT
>-|TRBJ2-1|-|TRBV18
CASSLGAGPIEQFF
TGTGCCAGCTCCCTAGGTGCAGGGCCAATTGAGCAGTTCTTC
>-|TRBJ1-3|-|TRBV27
CASSFTGGNTIYF
TGTGCCAGCAGTTTTACAGGGGGAAACACCATATATTTT
>TRBD2|TRBJ2-5|-|TRBV20-1
CSASRTSGIQETQYF
TGCAGTGCTAGTAGAACTAGCGGGATCCAAGAGACCCAGTACTTC
>TRBD2|TRBJ2-3|-|TRBV12-3/TRBV12-4
CASSLGLAGTYF
TGTGCCAGCAGTCTGGGACTAGCGGGAACGTATTTT
>-|TRBJ2-3|-|TRBV24-1
CATSGRGRDTQYF
TGTGCCACCAGTGGACGGGGGAGGGATACGCAGTATTTT
>TRBD1|TRBJ1-5|few|TRBV28
CASSFSDRQNQPQHF
TGTGCCAGCAGTTTTTCGGACAGGCAAAATCAGCCCCAGCATTTT
>-|TRBJ2-1|-|TRBV6-2/TRBV6-3
CASSYGTRQTKLGSSYNEQFF
TGTGCCAGCAGTTACGGGACCAGACAAACAAAACTCGGGAGCTCCTACAATGAGCAGTTCTTC
>TRBD1|TRBJ2-2|-|TRBV5-7
CASSSNPTGVNTGELFF
TGTGCCAGCAGCTCAAACCCGACAGGGGTCAACACCGGGGAGCTGTTTTTT
>TRBD1|TRBJ2-7|-|TRBV4-1
CASSQRDRDYEQYF
TGCGCCAGCAGCCAACGGGACAGGGATTACGAGCAGTACTTC
>TRBD1|TRBJ2-4|-|TRBV18
CASSLVTGLAKNIQYF
TGTGCCAGCTCACTTGTGACAGGGCTAGCCAAAAACATTCAGTACTTC
>-|TRBJ1-1|-|TRBV2
CASSVAEMNTEAFF
TGTGCCAGCAGTGTCGCGGAAATGAACACTGAAGCTTTCTTT
>TRBD1|TRBJ2-5|-|TRBV5-1
CASSSQTGAETQYF
TGCGCCAGCAGCTCTCAGACAGGGGCGGAGACCCAGTACTTC
>TRBD2|TRBJ2-1|-|TRBV9
CASSASVLAGGASYNEQFF
TGTGCCAGCAGCGCTTCCGTCCTAGCGGGTGGGGCCTCCTACAATGAGCAGTTCTTC
>TRBD1|TRBJ1-5|-|TRBV4-1
CASSRQGSQTGGQGPQHF
TGCGCCAGCAGCCGACAGGGGAGCCAAACAGGGGGCCAGGGCCCCCAGCATTTT
>TRBD2|TRBJ2-3|-|TRBV7-3
CASSPKLAGTDTQYF
TGTGCCAGCAGCCCCAAACTAGCGGGCACAGATACGCAGTATTTT
>-|TRBJ1-4|-|TRBV6-6
CASRDRQTTNEKLFF
TGTGCCAGCAGGGACAGACAGACAACTAATGAAAAACTGTTTTTT
>-|TRBJ2-7|-|TRBV7-2
CASSGRGMSGEQYF
TGTGCCAGCAGCGGTAGAGGGATGAGCGGCGAGCAGTACTTC
>TRBD1|TRBJ2-3|-|TRBV19
CAATETLNRGAPNTDTQYF
TGTGCCGCAACAGAGACCCTAAACAGGGGGGCCCCCAACACAGATACGCAGTATTTT
>-|TRBJ1-2|few|TRBV5-6
CASSLDGVWDYGYTF
TGTGCCAGCAGCTTGGACGGGGTCTGGGACTATGGCTACACCTTC
>TRBD1|TRBJ1-2|-|TRBV3-1/TRBV3-2
CASSQDTGASGGYTF
TGTGCCAGCAGCCAAGATACAGGGGCCTCGGGTGGCTACACCTTC
>-|TRBJ1-2|-|TRBV9
CASSVALQDYGYTF
TGTGCCAGCAGCGTAGCTTTACAGGACTATGGCTACACCTTC
>TRBD2|TRBJ2-1|-|TRBV5-1
CASSLAGSGGRSEQFF
TGCGCCAGCAGCTTGGCCGGGTCGGGGGGGCGGAGTGAGCAGTTCTTC
>-|TRBJ1-2|few|TRBV5-4
CASSLAGSWHGYTF
TGTGCCAGCAGCTTGGCTGGCAGTTGGCATGGCTACACCTTC
>-|TRBJ2-1|-|TRBV7-2
CASSTGIWTVAYNEQFF
TGTGCCAGCAGCACCGGGATATGGACTGTGGCCTACAATGAGCAGTTCTTC
>TRBD2|TRBJ2-7|-|TRBV7-2
CASSATATSSSYEQYF
TGTGCCAGCAGCGCGACAGCGACTAGCTCTTCCTACGAGCAGTACTTC
>-|TRBJ2-3|once|TRBV28
CASSSPTPYTDTQYF
TGTGCCAGCAGTTCGCCCACTCCTTACACAGATACGCAGTATTTT